This T cell receptor (beta chain) came from a study of cytomegalovirus exposure and HLA in healthy donors. Across the study: Prior work identified around 120 million unique TCR beta sequences in roughly 180 million T cells.

About this clone: Its antigen is unidentified.

The PCR was carried out with 60 Vbeta primers and 13 Jbeta primers. TCRdb's copy holds only in-frame clones and misses some; the assay was immunoSEQ multiplex PCR. The table includes 55,000 to 85,000 clones, about 78% detected once. Points from the study as a whole: Association with HLA alleles at 0.05 false discovery rate was found for roughly 17,000 TCR beta sequences in a later analysis. Immune exposure data for these donors was limited to CMV serostatus. Follow-up analysis seemed to connect common viral pathogens with several of the most significant clusters identified.

The ends were cut back, 0 bases at V and 5 bases at J, with 6 bases in the middle. CDR1 SGHDT and CDR2 YYEEEE come from the germline V gene. The CDR3 is made up of 13 amino acids. The gene calls are TRBV5-6 and TRBJ1-5; no firm D call. Source material: PBMCs. This clonotype originated in a woman in her forties in good health and CMV-seropositive. The CDR3 DNA is TGTGCCAGCAGCTTGGGTGTATATCAGCCCCAGCATTTT. It translates to CASSLGVYQPQHF.